What follows are 14 T cell receptor beta chains derived from one specimen sequenced in a study of neurological immune-mediated disorders. TCRdb processed the 5' RACE reads anew with MiXCR; each CDR3 protein has one entry. The sample shows nearly 45,000 distinct CDR3 sequences, roughly 21% of them seen only once. As for time point: technical triplicate 3. The sample was PBMCs. These receptors all come from a man aged 55 to 69 with HTLV-1-associated myelopathy (HAM/TSP).

The V gene is TRBV5-8, the J gene TRBJ2-5; D may be TRBD1 (7 bases). This CDR3 contains 13 residues. CDR1 and CDR2 (germline): SGHTS, YDEGEE. V lost 10 bases and J 4 bases, leaving 17 bases between the germline ends. The CDR3 sequence is CASYRGGGETQYF. In nucleotides, the CDR3 is TGTGCCTCGTACAGGGGAGGAGGAGAGACCCAGTACTTC.

This clonotype came up many times. The J gene is TRBJ2-7, the V gene TRBV29-1; tentative D call: TRBD1 (6 bases). The V and J ends lost 6 bases and 3 bases respectively, with 18 bases between them. Germline CDR1 is SQVTM and CDR2 is ANQGSEA. The CDR3 contains 14 residues. In DNA form, the CDR3 reads TGCAGCGTCTCTGACAGGAACAAAGGCTACGAGCAGTACTTC. This encodes CSVSDRNKGYEQYF.

This clonotype came up many times. The chain carries TRBV7-9 and TRBJ2-1, with D possibly matching TRBD2 (5 bases). The V end lost 5 bases, the J end lost 9 bases, and 14 bases lay between the germline ends. This CDR3 is 13 amino acids long. The V gene's germline CDR1 is SEHNR and CDR2 FQNEAQ (reference sequence). DNA for the CDR3: TGTGCCAGCAGCGCGCGGGCCGAGGGTGAGCAGTTCTTC. Protein: CASSARAEGEQFF. The variable domain in full, with the rest retrieved from reference TRBV7-9 and TRBJ2-1, is DTGVSQNPRHKITKRGQNVTFRCDPISEHNRLYWYRQTLGQGPEFLTYFQNEAQLEKSRLLSDRFSAERPKGSFSTLEIQRTEQGDSAMYLCASSARAEGEQFFGPGTRLTVL.

This clonotype was counted ten times or more. This chain joins TRBV20-1 and TRBJ2-5, with 8 bases identical to TRBD1. V gave up 1 base and J gave up 5 bases; unmatched junction bases: 12. The CDR3 covers 16 residues. The germline V gene encodes CDR1 DFQATT and CDR2 SNEGSKA (reference sequence). CDR3 in amino acids: CSARAGTGGKVETQYF. The CDR3 DNA reads TGCAGTGCTAGAGCTGGGACAGGCGGCAAGGTGGAGACCCAGTACTTC.

CDR3 region: CASSYGLAGGRGTDTQHF. As DNA, the CDR3 is TGTGCCAGCAGCTACGGACTAGCTGGAGGGCGGGGCACAGATACGCAGCATTTT. The chain carries TRBV3-1 and TRBJ2-3; D is possibly TRBD1 (5 bases). Near its end, the DNA agrees better with TRBJ1-5, so the J call may be wrong. CDR1 is LGHDT, CDR2 YNNKEL, per germline (reference sequence). The CDR3 spans 18 residues.

This clonotype has a count of ten or more. This sequence joins TRBV5-1 and TRBJ2-1; D unresolved. V was pared by 3 bases and J by 2 bases, with 15 bases between. Germline V CDR1 and CDR2: SGHRS, YFSETQ. CDR3 size: 16 residues. The CDR3 DNA is TGCGCCAGCAGCTCGGGCTCTAATAACCCCTACAATGAGCAGTTCTTC. Its translation is CASSSGSNNPYNEQFF. Together with reference TRBV5-1 and TRBJ2-1, the CDR3 gives the full variable domain: KAGVTQTPRYLIKTRGQQVTLSCSPISGHRSVSWYQQTPGQGLQFLFEYFSETQRNKGNFPGRFSGRQFSNSRSEMNVSTLELGDSALYLCASSSGSNNPYNEQFFGPGTRLTVL.

Turning to this clonotype: A read error may be the cause here, since a much bigger clone is one base away. The V gene is TRBV20-1, the J gene TRBJ2-1; D gene uncertain. V lost 2 bases and J 8 bases, leaving 10 bases between the germline ends. Per germline, CDR1 DFQATT and CDR2 SNEGSKA (reference sequence). The CDR3 has 12 residues. In DNA, the CDR3 is TGCAGTGCTAGACAAAGGAGAGATGAGCAGTTCTTC. Translation gives CSARQRRDEQFF.

The sample holds many counts of this clonotype. The CDR3 DNA sequence: TGTGCCAGCACTTGGGGGACAGGGAATGGCGAGCAGTACTTC. Translating it yields CASTWGTGNGEQYF. The J gene is TRBJ2-7, the V gene TRBV27, with 9 bases that match TRBD1. The CDR3 runs 14 residues. The trim removed 7 bases at V and 6 bases at J, leaving 10 bases unmatched. CDR1 and CDR2 (germline): MNHEY, SMNVEV (reference sequence).

This clonotype was counted ten times or more. Written as DNA, the CDR3 is TGCAGTGCTACTTATCCGGGAAGTAGCTCCTACGAGCAGTACTTC. It is translated as CSATYPGSSSYEQYF. The chain is built from TRBV20-1 and TRBJ2-7; perhaps TRBD2 as D (5 bases). With 4 bases removed from V and 0 bases from J, the gap between germline ends came to 16 bases. The CDR3 runs 15 residues. Germline CDR1 and CDR2: DFQATT and SNEGSKA (reference sequence).

Ten or more counts support this clonotype. The J gene is TRBJ2-1, the V gene TRBV7-8; the match to TRBD2 covers 8 bases. The germline gives CDR1 SGHVS, CDR2 FQNEAQ. There are 13 residues in the CDR3. The J segment lost 8 bases and the V segment lost 4 bases, leaving 4 bases of the junction unmatched. The CDR3 spells CASSSLAADEQFF. The CDR3 DNA reads TGTGCCAGCAGCTCACTAGCGGCCGATGAGCAGTTCTTC.

V and J are TRBV2 and TRBJ2-1; unclear D gene. The CDR3 is 12 amino acids. Germline CDR1 reads SNHLY; CDR2 reads FYNNEI. V lost 3 bases and J 6 bases, leaving 6 bases between the germline ends. The CDR3 coding sequence is TGTGCCAGCAGTGAGAAGGTCAATGAGCAGTTCTTC. Translation gives CASSEKVNEQFF.

This clonotype was detected only a few times. This chain links TRBV15 with TRBJ2-7; 8 bases are a match to TRBD2. The V segment lost 5 bases and the J segment 3 bases; nucleotides outside the gene matches: 12. CDR1 is LNHNV, CDR2 YYDKDF, per germline (reference sequence). The CDR3 runs 16 residues. The CDR3 sequence is CATSHRIGLADYEQYF. The CDR3, as DNA: TGTGCCACCAGCCACCGTATCGGACTAGCAGACTACGAGCAGTACTTC.

This clonotype was seen many times. The CDR3 DNA reads TGCAGTGCTCTACCCGGGAGGGCGAACACCGGGGAGCTGTTTTTT. It is translated as CSALPGRANTGELFF. This chain joins TRBV20-1 and TRBJ2-2; the match to TRBD2 covers 8 bases. Trimming removed 5 bases from V and 0 bases from J; junction bases left unmatched: 5. Germline CDR1 reads DFQATT; CDR2 reads SNEGSKA (reference sequence). The CDR3 runs to 15 residues.

This clonotype was recorded a few times. The genes are TRBV19 and TRBJ1-5, with a tentative D call TRBD1 (6 bases). Germline V gene sequence: CDR1 LNHDA, CDR2 SQIVND (reference sequence). V was trimmed by 6 bases and J by 0 bases, leaving 12 bases between them. This CDR3 has 15 residues. CDR3 sequence: CASSPTGYSNQPQHF. The CDR3 DNA sequence: TGTGCCAGTAGCCCCACAGGGTATAGCAATCAGCCCCAGCATTTT. The complete variable domain, with remaining parts taken from reference TRBV19 and TRBJ1-5, reads DGGITQSPKYLFRKEGQNVTLSCEQNLNHDAMYWYRQDPGQGLRLIYYSQIVNDFQKGDIAEGYSVSREKKESFPLTVTSAQKNPTAFYLCASSPTGYSNQPQHFGDGTRLSIL.